This T cell receptor (beta chain) was sequenced during a study of T-cell memory formation after mild COVID-19. General study findings and limits: Clones contracting day 15 to 85 were balanced CD4/CD8; later expanders leaned CD4+.

A remark on this clonotype: Its antigen is currently unknown.

The CDR3 covers 11 residues. V gave up 5 bases and J gave up 9 bases, with 8 bases separating them. Germline loops: CDR1 SEHNR, CDR2 FQNEAQ (reference sequence). TCRdb reprocessed the 5' RACE reads via MiXCR and lists one record per CDR3 protein. The table lists under 350,000 distinct CDR3 sequences, around 15% of them singletons. This sequence originates from a man between 18 and 29 years old who had mild COVID-19 (a few samples of this study predate the infection). Cell type and time point are not known. The rearrangement links TRBV7-9 to TRBJ2-1; D gene ambiguous. Input material: PBMCs or a T cell subset sorted from them (not recorded which). For the CDR3, the DNA is TGTGCCAGCAGCCCAGGCGTTGAGCAGTTCTTC. Its protein is CASSPGVEQFF.